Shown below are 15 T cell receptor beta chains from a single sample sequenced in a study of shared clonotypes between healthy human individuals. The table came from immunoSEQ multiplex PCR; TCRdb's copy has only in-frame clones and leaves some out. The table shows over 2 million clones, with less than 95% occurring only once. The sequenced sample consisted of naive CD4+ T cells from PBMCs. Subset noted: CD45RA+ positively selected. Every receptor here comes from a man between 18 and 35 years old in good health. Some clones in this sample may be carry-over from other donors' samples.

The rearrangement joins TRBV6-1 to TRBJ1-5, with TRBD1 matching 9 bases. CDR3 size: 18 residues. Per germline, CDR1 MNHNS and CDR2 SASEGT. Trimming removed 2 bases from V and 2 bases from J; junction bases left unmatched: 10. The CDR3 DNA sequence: TGTGCCAGCAGTGAACTGACAGGGGGAGGTAGTGGCAATCAGCCCCAGCATTTT. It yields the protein CASSELTGGGSGNQPQHF.

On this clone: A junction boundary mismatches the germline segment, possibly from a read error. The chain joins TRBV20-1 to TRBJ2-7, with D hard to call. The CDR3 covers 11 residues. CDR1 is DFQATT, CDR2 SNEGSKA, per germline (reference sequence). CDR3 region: CSARDRSERYF. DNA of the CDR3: TGCAGTGCTAGAGATCGGTCAGAGCGGTACTTC.

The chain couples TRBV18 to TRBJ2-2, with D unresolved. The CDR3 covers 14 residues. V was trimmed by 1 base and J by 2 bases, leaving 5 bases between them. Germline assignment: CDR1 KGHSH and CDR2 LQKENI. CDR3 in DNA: TGTGCCAGCTCACCACAGGTTAACACCGGGGAGCTGTTTTTT. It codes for CASSPQVNTGELFF. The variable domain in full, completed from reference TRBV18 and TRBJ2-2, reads NAGVMQNPRHLVRRRGQEARLRCSPMKGHSHVYWYRQLPEEGLKFMVYLQKENIIDESGMPKERFSAEFPKEGPSILRIQQVVRGDSAAYFCASSPQVNTGELFFGEGSRLTVL.

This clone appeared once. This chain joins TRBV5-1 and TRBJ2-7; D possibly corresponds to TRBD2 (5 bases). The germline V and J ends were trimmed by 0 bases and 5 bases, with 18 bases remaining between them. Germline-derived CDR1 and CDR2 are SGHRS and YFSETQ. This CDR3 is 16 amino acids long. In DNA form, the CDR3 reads TGCGCCAGCAGCTTGGGGACCATAGGGAGTCCCCACGAGCAGTACTTC. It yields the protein CASSLGTIGSPHEQYF. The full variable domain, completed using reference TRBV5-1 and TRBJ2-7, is KAGVTQTPRYLIKTRGQQVTLSCSPISGHRSVSWYQQTPGQGLQFLFEYFSETQRNKGNFPGRFSGRQFSNSRSEMNVSTLELGDSALYLCASSLGTIGSPHEQYFGPGTRLTVT.

Here the CDR3 DNA reads TGTGCCAGCAGGGGGAATGGGGTGGGCGGACCTGAAGCTTTCTTT. This sequence encodes CASRGNGVGGPEAFF. The rearrangement joins TRBV25-1 to TRBJ1-1, with D uncertain. Per germline, CDR1 MGHDK and CDR2 SYGVNS. V lost 6 bases, J lost 6 bases, and 20 bases lay in between. CDR3 length: 15 residues.

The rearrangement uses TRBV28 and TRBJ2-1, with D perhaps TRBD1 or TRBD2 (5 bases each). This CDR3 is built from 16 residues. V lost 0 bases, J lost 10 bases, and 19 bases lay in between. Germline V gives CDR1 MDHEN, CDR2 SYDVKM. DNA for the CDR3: TGTGCCAGCAGTTTATGGGCGTTTCAGGGAGCTACGGAGCAGTTCTTC. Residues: CASSLWAFQGATEQFF.

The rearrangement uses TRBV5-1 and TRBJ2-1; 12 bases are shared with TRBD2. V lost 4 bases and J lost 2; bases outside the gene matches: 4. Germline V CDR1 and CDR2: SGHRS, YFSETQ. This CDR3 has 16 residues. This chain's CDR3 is CASSQGTSGPYNEQFF. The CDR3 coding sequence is TGCGCCAGCAGCCAAGGGACTAGCGGGCCCTACAATGAGCAGTTCTTC.

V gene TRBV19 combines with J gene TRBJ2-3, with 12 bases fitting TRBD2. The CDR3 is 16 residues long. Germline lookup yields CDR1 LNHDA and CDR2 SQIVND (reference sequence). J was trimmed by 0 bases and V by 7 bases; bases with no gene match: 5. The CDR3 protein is CASTLGLAGSTDTQYF. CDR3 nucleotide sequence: TGTGCCAGTACTCTCGGACTAGCGGGAAGCACAGATACGCAGTATTTT. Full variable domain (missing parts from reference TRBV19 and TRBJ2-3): DGGITQSPKYLFRKEGQNVTLSCEQNLNHDAMYWYRQDPGQGLRLIYYSQIVNDFQKGDIAEGYSVSREKKESFPLTVTSAQKNPTAFYLCASTLGLAGSTDTQYFGPGTRLTVL.

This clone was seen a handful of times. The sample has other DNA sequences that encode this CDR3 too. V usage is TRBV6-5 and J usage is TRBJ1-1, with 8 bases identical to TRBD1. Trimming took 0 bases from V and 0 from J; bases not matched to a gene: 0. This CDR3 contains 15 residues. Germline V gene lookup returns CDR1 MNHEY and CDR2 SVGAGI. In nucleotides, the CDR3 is TGTGCCAGCAGTTACTCGACAGGGGTGAACACTGAAGCTTTCTTT. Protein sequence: CASSYSTGVNTEAFF.

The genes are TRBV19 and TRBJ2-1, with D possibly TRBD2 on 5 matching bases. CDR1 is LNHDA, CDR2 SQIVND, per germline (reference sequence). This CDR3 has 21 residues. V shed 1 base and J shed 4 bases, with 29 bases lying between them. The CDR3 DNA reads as TGTGCCAGTAGTATAGGATTTCGATTTCGGGAAACTAGAAGACCTTACAATGAGCAGTTCTTC. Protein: CASSIGFRFRETRRPYNEQFF.

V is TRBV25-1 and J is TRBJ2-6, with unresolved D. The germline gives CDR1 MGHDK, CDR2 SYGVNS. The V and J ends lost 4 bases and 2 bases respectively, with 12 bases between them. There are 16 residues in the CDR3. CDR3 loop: CASSGGSPPGANVLTF. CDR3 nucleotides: TGTGCCAGCAGTGGGGGAAGCCCCCCTGGGGCCAACGTCCTGACTTTC.

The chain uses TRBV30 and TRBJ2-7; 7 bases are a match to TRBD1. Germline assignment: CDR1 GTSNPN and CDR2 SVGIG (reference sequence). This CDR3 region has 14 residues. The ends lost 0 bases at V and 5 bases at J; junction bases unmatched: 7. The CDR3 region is CAWSVRGNSNEQYF. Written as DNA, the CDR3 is TGTGCCTGGAGTGTCAGGGGGAACTCTAACGAGCAGTACTTC.

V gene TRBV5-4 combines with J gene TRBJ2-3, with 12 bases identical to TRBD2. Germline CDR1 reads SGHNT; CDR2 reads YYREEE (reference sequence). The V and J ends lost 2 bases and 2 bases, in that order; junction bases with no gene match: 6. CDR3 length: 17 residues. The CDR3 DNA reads TGTGCCAGCAGCTTATCCCGACTAGCGGGAGACACAGATACGCAGTATTTT. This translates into CASSLSRLAGDTDTQYF.

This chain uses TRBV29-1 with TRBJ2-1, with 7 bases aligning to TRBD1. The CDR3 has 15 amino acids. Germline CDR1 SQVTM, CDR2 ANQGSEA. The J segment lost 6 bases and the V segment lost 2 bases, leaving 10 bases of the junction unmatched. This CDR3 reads CSVEMRDRGINEQFF. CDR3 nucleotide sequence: TGCAGCGTTGAAATGAGGGACAGAGGGATCAATGAGCAGTTCTTC.

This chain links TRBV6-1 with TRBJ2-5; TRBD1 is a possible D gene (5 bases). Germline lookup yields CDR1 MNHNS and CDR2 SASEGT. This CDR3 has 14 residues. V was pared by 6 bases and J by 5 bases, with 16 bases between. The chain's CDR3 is CASRFLQGQETQYF. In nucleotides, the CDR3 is TGTGCCAGCAGATTTCTGCAGGGCCAGGAGACCCAGTACTTC.